These 23 T cell receptor beta chains originate from one sample sequenced in a study of blood T cell repertoires in COVID-19. Assay: immunoSEQ multiplex PCR; the TCRdb copy retains only in-frame clones and omits some. The table records 120,000 or so clones, around nine tenths of them present only once. The sample comprised peripheral blood. The receptor source for this set is a woman between 45 and 60 years old with acute or convalescent COVID-19.

The J gene is TRBJ1-1, the V gene TRBV9, with 7 positions matching TRBD1. Trimming cost V 3 bases and J 6 bases; bases outside gene matches: 2. CDR1 and CDR2 from the germline V gene are SGDLS and YYNGEE. The CDR3 is 12 amino acids. The CDR3 DNA is TGTGCCAGCAGCGGAACAGGGGCTGAAGCTTTCTTT. It translates to CASSGTGAEAFF.

A single count supports this clone. The rearrangement uses TRBV5-1 and TRBJ2-1, with 12 nucleotides matching TRBD2. This CDR3 comprises 16 residues. CDR1 is SGHRS, CDR2 YFSETQ, per germline. After removal of 4 bases from V and 0 bases from J, the junction contained 2 bases not matched to a gene. The CDR3 DNA sequence: TGCGCCAGCAGCATGACTAGCGGGAGCTCCTACAATGAGCAGTTCTTC. Translated: CASSMTSGSSYNEQFF.

V and J are TRBV10-3 and TRBJ1-1; 10 bases match TRBD1. This CDR3 region has 15 residues. Germline CDR1 reads ENHRY; CDR2 reads SYGVKD. V lost 10 bases to trimming and J lost 0 bases; unmatched junction nucleotides: 8. CDR3 nucleotides: TGTGCCAGCCAGGGACAGGGGTTCATGAACACTGAAGCTTTCTTT. This sequence encodes CASQGQGFMNTEAFF.

The V and J genes are TRBV19 and TRBJ1-5; tentatively, D is TRBD1 (6 bases). V was pared by 4 bases and J by 5 bases, with 12 bases between. The V gene's germline CDR1 is LNHDA and CDR2 SQIVND (reference sequence). The CDR3 is 14 amino acids. For the CDR3, the DNA is TGTGCCAGTAGTAGCACAGGGCCGCATCAGCCCCAGCATTTT. This translates into CASSSTGPHQPQHF.

The chain carries TRBV6-5 and TRBJ1-6, with 8 bases fitting TRBD1. J was trimmed by 8 bases and V by 2 bases; bases with no gene match: 5. Germline values: CDR1 MNHEY, CDR2 SVGAGI. This CDR3 region has 15 residues. CDR3 in DNA: TGTGCCAGCAGTTACGGGGGACAGGTCGATTCACCCCTCCACTTT. It codes for CASSYGGQVDSPLHF.

The chain carries TRBV5-1 and TRBJ1-2; D is possibly TRBD1 (6 bases). Germline V gives CDR1 SGHRS, CDR2 YFSETQ. Trimming left V 4 bases short and J 4 bases short, with 11 bases between. This CDR3 is 13 amino acids long. The CDR3 DNA is TGCGCCAGCAGCAAACAGGGCCTCTATGGCTACACCTTC. It codes for CASSKQGLYGYTF.

The rearrangement uses TRBV11-2 and TRBJ2-1, with 10 bases aligning to TRBD2. The ends lost 1 base at V and 2 bases at J; junction bases unmatched: 5. Germline CDR1 SGHAT, CDR2 FQNNGV. The CDR3 contains 17 residues. The CDR3 DNA follows: TGTGCCAGCAGCTTAGGGGTAGCGGGAGGTACCTACAATGAGCAGTTCTTC. Translated: CASSLGVAGGTYNEQFF.

J is TRBJ2-6 and V is TRBV6-2 or TRBV6-3, with D uncertain. This CDR3 comprises 17 residues. The V gene lost 2 bases and the J gene lost 0 bases, with 11 bases spanning the gap. CDR1 is MNHEY, CDR2 SVGEGT, per germline. The DNA of the CDR3 is TGTGCCAGCAGTTACCGCGCCGGTAGCTCTGGGGCCAACGTCCTGACTTTC. It translates to CASSYRAGSSGANVLTF.

The genes are TRBV5-4 and TRBJ1-1; D perhaps matches TRBD1 (5 bases). The length of the CDR3 is 14 residues. Germline lookup yields CDR1 SGHNT and CDR2 YYREEE (reference sequence). V lost 4 bases and J 1 base, leaving 11 bases between the germline ends. CDR3 sequence: CASSGSTGNTEAFF. The DNA for the CDR3 is TGTGCCAGCAGCGGGTCAACAGGGAACACTGAAGCTTTCTTT.

The rearrangement uses TRBV6-5 and TRBJ1-2, with TRBD1 matching over 7 bases. The CDR3 sequence is 15 residues long. V shed 2 bases and J 8 bases; nucleotides not matched to a gene: 11. Germline V CDR1 and CDR2: MNHEY, SVGAGI. The CDR3 region is CASSYTYRGGGGYTF. The CDR3 DNA sequence: TGTGCCAGCAGTTACACTTACAGGGGAGGCGGAGGCTACACCTTC.

The chain employs TRBV29-1 and TRBJ1-1; D remains ambiguous. Per the germline V gene, CDR1 is SQVTM and CDR2 is ANQGSEA. There are 13 residues in the CDR3. V was cut by 2 bases and J by 1 base, with 8 bases left in between. Here the CDR3 reads CSVETQANTEAFF. The DNA of the CDR3 is TGCAGCGTTGAAACCCAGGCGAACACTGAAGCTTTCTTT.

Comments on this clone: The junction departs from the called germline gene at one end, perhaps through a read error. This chain links TRBV11-3 with TRBJ2-3, with 12 bases that match TRBD2. The CDR3 totals 12 residues. Germline CDR1 reads SGHNT; CDR2 reads YENEEA. In DNA form, the CDR3 reads TGTGCCAGCAGCTTACGGACTAGCGGGGCCAAATTT. Translation: CASSLRTSGAKF.

The CDR3 sequence is CASSPGGTGGPPDYGYTF. CDR3 nucleotide sequence: TGTGCCAGCTCACCGGGAGGGACAGGGGGACCACCAGACTATGGCTACACCTTC. V usage is TRBV18 and J usage is TRBJ1-2, with 11 bases fitting TRBD1. The CDR3 loop spans 18 amino acids. Losses at the gene ends were 3 bases for V and 3 bases for J; bases not matched to a gene: 12. Germline V gene sequence: CDR1 KGHSH, CDR2 LQKENI. Variable domain in full (rest from reference TRBV18 and TRBJ1-2): NAGVMQNPRHLVRRRGQEARLRCSPMKGHSHVYWYRQLPEEGLKFMVYLQKENIIDESGMPKERFSAEFPKEGPSILRIQQVVRGDSAAYFCASSPGGTGGPPDYGYTFGSGTRLTVV.

The chain links TRBV5-1 to TRBJ1-1, with TRBD1 matching 10 bases. Germline-derived CDR1 and CDR2 are SGHRS and YFSETQ. This CDR3 has 17 residues. The V segment lost 3 bases and the J segment 0 bases; nucleotides outside the gene matches: 8. CDR3 DNA: TGCGCCAGCAGCTATAGAGGGACAGGGGCCTTGAACACTGAAGCTTTCTTT. This sequence encodes CASSYRGTGALNTEAFF.

This rearrangement joins TRBV27 to TRBJ1-1; D may be TRBD1 (6 bases). Deletions cut 5 bases from V and 1 base from J, with 8 bases between. This CDR3 spans 13 amino acids. Germline lookup yields CDR1 MNHEY and CDR2 SMNVEV (reference sequence). The CDR3 loop is CASSPGQNTEAFF. DNA for the CDR3: TGTGCCAGCAGTCCGGGACAGAACACTGAAGCTTTCTTT.

The V call is TRBV7-2, the J call TRBJ2-5; 11 bases align to TRBD2. V lost 1 base to trimming and J lost 1 base; unmatched junction nucleotides: 8. This CDR3 comprises 18 residues. From germline, CDR1 is SGHTA and CDR2 FQGNSA. The CDR3 region has the DNA TGTGCCAGCAGCTTAGGTTTCGGGCTAGCGGGAGGCCAAGAGACCCAGTACTTC. It yields the protein CASSLGFGLAGGQETQYF.

This clone appeared once. Here the CDR3 DNA reads TGTGCCAGCAGCCTACCGATTCGGGTGTGGAGCCTCACCTACAATGAGCAGTTCTTC. This gives the protein CASSLPIRVWSLTYNEQFF. The chain combines TRBV7-2 with TRBJ2-1; D is unclear. V dropped 5 bases and J dropped 2 bases, with 25 bases sitting between them. CDR3 length equals 19 residues. CDR1 and CDR2 from the germline V gene are SGHTA and FQGNSA. Full variable domain (rest looked up from reference TRBV7-2 and TRBJ2-1): GAGVSQSPSNKVTEKGKDVELRCDPISGHTALYWYRQSLGQGLEFLIYFQGNSAPDKSGLPSDRFSAERTGGSVSTLTIQRTQQEDSAVYLCASSLPIRVWSLTYNEQFFGPGTRLTVL.

This clone came up a few times. The CDR3 DNA follows: TGCGCCAGCAGTGATCCCAGCGGGAGGGTTCCCGGGGAGCTGTTTTTT. Translating gives CASSDPSGRVPGELFF. The chain couples TRBV10-2 to TRBJ2-2, with 10 nucleotides matching TRBD2. The CDR3 runs to 16 residues. From germline, CDR1 is WSHSY and CDR2 SAAADI. V trimming: 3 bases; J trimming: 6 bases; junction bases outside the gene matches: 7.

This rearrangement joins TRBV2 to TRBJ1-5; no clear D gene. The V gene lost 2 bases and the J gene lost 7 bases, with 12 bases spanning the gap. The CDR3 extends over 14 amino acids. Germline assignment: CDR1 SNHLY and CDR2 FYNNEI. The CDR3 loop reads CASSENRDPQPQHF. The CDR3 DNA reads TGTGCCAGCAGTGAAAACCGGGATCCCCAGCCCCAGCATTTT.

The chain uses TRBV7-2 and TRBJ2-3, with 9 nucleotides matching TRBD2. Germline loops: CDR1 SGHTA, CDR2 FQGNSA. The CDR3 has 15 amino acids. Losses at the gene ends were 6 bases for V and 0 bases for J; bases not matched to a gene: 4. DNA for the CDR3: TGTGCCAGCAGAAGCGGGGGGCAAAGCACAGATACGCAGTATTTT. This translates into CASRSGGQSTDTQYF.

The chain recombines TRBV3-1 (or the pseudogene TRBV3-2) with TRBJ1-3; D remains ambiguous. The ends were cut back, 3 bases at V and 2 bases at J, with 5 bases in the middle. This CDR3 comprises 13 residues. Germline V lookup: CDR1 LGHDT, CDR2 YNNKEL (reference sequence). As DNA, the CDR3 is TGTGCCAGCAGCCAGGGAGCTGGAAACACCATATATTTT. Translating gives CASSQGAGNTIYF.

The genes are TRBV5-1 and TRBJ1-2; D is possibly TRBD1 (5 bases). With 0 bases removed from V and 2 bases from J, the gap between germline ends came to 8 bases. The CDR3 consists of 14 residues. Germline V gives CDR1 SGHRS, CDR2 YFSETQ. In nucleotides, the CDR3 is TGCGCCAGCAGCTTGGGAAGGGGAAACTATGGCTACACCTTC. Residues: CASSLGRGNYGYTF.

The gene calls are TRBV11-3 and TRBJ1-1; TRBD1 matches at 7 bases. In germline, CDR1 is SGHNT, CDR2 YENEEA. V lost 3 bases to trimming and J lost 2 bases; unmatched junction nucleotides: 6. The CDR3 extends over 15 amino acids. CDR3 loop: CASSLTGQANTEAFF. The CDR3, as DNA: TGTGCCAGCAGCTTGACAGGGCAAGCCAACACTGAAGCTTTCTTT.